These 27 T cell receptor beta chains were all obtained from the same sample, sequenced in a study of blood T cell repertoires in COVID-19. The repertoire was sequenced with immunoSEQ multiplex PCR; TCRdb's copy has only in-frame clones and lacks some. The sample contains about 190,000 clones, approximately 90% of which appear only once. The specimen sequenced was peripheral blood. The receptors here all came from a man younger than 40 with acute or convalescent COVID-19.

This clone was detected only a few times. V is TRBV7-6 and J is TRBJ1-3, with D perhaps TRBD1 (5 bases). Trimming shortened V by 5 bases and J by 0 bases, and 14 bases separated the two germline ends. Germline assignment: CDR1 SGHVS and CDR2 FNYEAQ. This CDR3 spans 16 amino acids. CDR3 bases: TGTGCCAGCAGCCCAGTCGGGGGGATCTCTGGAAACACCATATATTTT. It codes for CASSPVGGISGNTIYF.

This rearrangement joins TRBV5-4 to TRBJ1-3; D uncertain. The ends were cut back, 7 bases at V and 2 bases at J, with 13 bases in the middle. Per germline, CDR1 SGHNT and CDR2 YYREEE (reference sequence). This CDR3 comprises 14 residues. The CDR3 region is CASRESQAGNTIYF. DNA for the CDR3: TGTGCCAGCCGAGAAAGCCAGGCTGGAAACACCATATATTTT.

The rearrangement links TRBV28 to TRBJ1-2; D gene uncertain. Germline values: CDR1 MDHEN, CDR2 SYDVKM. Trimming shortened V by 4 bases and J by 4 bases, and 7 bases separated the two germline ends. The CDR3 covers 12 residues. The CDR3 DNA follows: TGTGCCAGCAGTTCAGGACTCTATGGCTACACCTTC. It specifies CASSSGLYGYTF.

The V call is TRBV5-1, the J call TRBJ2-6; TRBD1 matches 7 bases. CDR1 and CDR2 (germline): SGHRS, YFSETQ. CDR3 length equals 16 residues. After removal of 4 bases from V and 4 bases from J, the junction contained 8 bases not matched to a gene. The CDR3 nucleotides are TGCGCCAGCAGCCTGGGACAGCCTCGCGGGGCCAACGTCCTGACTTTC. Protein: CASSLGQPRGANVLTF.

This chain joins TRBV11-2 and TRBJ2-7; 12 positions match TRBD2. This CDR3 is 15 amino acids long. J was trimmed by 3 bases and V by 4 bases; bases with no gene match: 4. Germline V gene lookup returns CDR1 SGHAT and CDR2 FQNNGV. CDR3 nucleotides: TGTGCCAGCAGCTCAGGACTAGCGGGGCTCTACGAGCAGTACTTC. Translating gives CASSSGLAGLYEQYF.

This clone has just a few counts. The chain uses TRBV2 and TRBJ1-1; the D is unclear. V lost 7 bases to trimming and J lost 1 base, with 13 bases between them. The CDR3 consists of 14 residues. In germline, CDR1 is SNHLY, CDR2 FYNNEI. CDR3 in amino acids: CASISNPWNTEAFF. The CDR3 DNA is TGTGCCAGCATCTCTAACCCCTGGAACACTGAAGCTTTCTTT.

The gene calls are TRBV6-4 and TRBJ2-7; maybe TRBD2 (5 bases). Germline CDR1 MRHNA, CDR2 SNTAGT. Between the trimmed V and J ends, which lost 10 bases and 6 bases, there was a span of 19 bases. There are 13 residues in the CDR3. The CDR3 DNA is TGTGCCACCTCCTTCTCCCTCGGAGGCGAGCAGTACTTC. This translates into CATSFSLGGEQYF.

DNA for the CDR3: TGTGCCAGCAGCCCCCCCACGGGAATCTACGCTTTCTTT. This sequence encodes CASSPPTGIYAFF. The chain couples TRBV13 to TRBJ1-1; D not certain. The ends were cut back, 5 bases at V and 11 bases at J, with 18 bases in the middle. The CDR3 loop spans 13 amino acids. The germline CDR1 and CDR2 sequences are PRHDT and FYEKMQ (reference sequence).

The chain has TRBV6-6 and TRBJ1-6; 8 positions match TRBD1. CDR3 length: 14 amino acids. The V and J ends lost 5 bases and 13 bases, in that order; junction bases with no gene match: 10. Germline lookup yields CDR1 MNHNY and CDR2 SVGAGI (reference sequence). Here the CDR3 reads CASSHQGAGAPLHF. The CDR3 DNA sequence: TGTGCCAGCAGTCACCAGGGGGCCGGAGCGCCCCTCCACTTT.

The V gene is TRBV7-2, the J gene TRBJ2-5; 10 bases fit TRBD2. Per germline, CDR1 SGHTA and CDR2 FQGNSA. The J segment lost 5 bases and the V segment lost 4 bases, leaving 4 bases of the junction unmatched. This CDR3 has 14 amino acids. The CDR3 region is CASSYSGGIETQYF. The CDR3 DNA sequence: TGTGCCAGCAGCTATAGCGGGGGGATCGAGACCCAGTACTTC.

The rearrangement links TRBV2 to TRBJ2-7; perhaps TRBD1 as D (6 bases). This CDR3 is built from 14 residues. CDR1 is SNHLY, CDR2 FYNNEI, per germline. The ends were cut back, 8 bases at V and 0 bases at J, with 14 bases in the middle. CDR3 loop: CASAGDLSSYEQYF. The CDR3 nucleotides are TGTGCCAGCGCAGGGGACCTGAGCTCCTACGAGCAGTACTTC.

This sequence joins TRBV27 and TRBJ2-5, with a weak D call TRBD2 (6 bases). CDR1 and CDR2 (germline): MNHEY, SMNVEV (reference sequence). Between the trimmed V and J ends, which lost 4 bases and 1 base, there was a span of 16 bases. This CDR3 region has 16 residues. CDR3 amino acids: CASSYMSGHSQETQYF. Written as DNA, the CDR3 is TGTGCCAGCAGTTATATGAGCGGGCATTCCCAAGAGACCCAGTACTTC.

This chain joins TRBV5-1 and TRBJ1-2, with 7 positions matching TRBD1. V lost 4 bases and J lost 8; bases outside the gene matches: 8. The germline V gene has CDR1 SGHRS and CDR2 YFSETQ. CDR3 size: 13 residues. As DNA, the CDR3 is TGCGCCAGCAGCCCGACAGGGAATCGAGGCTACACCTTC. Translating gives CASSPTGNRGYTF.

J is TRBJ2-7 and V is TRBV6-6; perhaps TRBD2 as D (5 bases). The CDR3 spans 12 residues. Germline V gene sequence: CDR1 MNHNY, CDR2 SVGAGI (reference sequence). V was shortened by 10 bases and J by 0 bases, with 10 bases between the two germline ends. The DNA of the CDR3 is TGTGCCACTAGGGAGAGCTCCTACGAGCAGTACTTC. Residues: CATRESSYEQYF.

This clone was detected once. In DNA, the CDR3 is TGTGCCAGCAGTCGGGTTTACGGGAACACCGGGGAGCTGTTTTTT. Translated: CASSRVYGNTGELFF. The gene calls are TRBV28 and TRBJ2-2; no definite D call. The germline V and J ends were trimmed by 5 bases and 1 base, with 11 bases remaining between them. CDR1 is MDHEN, CDR2 SYDVKM, per germline. CDR3 size: 15 residues.

This clone was counted a single time. The chain combines TRBV11-3 with TRBJ1-1; D is uncertain. Germline loops: CDR1 SGHNT, CDR2 YENEEA. V was cut by 5 bases and J by 4 bases, with 14 bases left in between. The CDR3 loop spans 14 amino acids. CDR3: CASSVFARVTEAFF. For the CDR3, the DNA is TGTGCCAGCAGCGTTTTTGCGAGGGTCACTGAAGCTTTCTTT.

V usage is TRBV11-2 and J usage is TRBJ1-3; no clear D gene. The CDR3 runs to 16 residues. V was trimmed by 6 bases and J by 0 bases, leaving 15 bases between them. CDR1 and CDR2 (germline): SGHAT, FQNNGV. The DNA of the CDR3 is TGTGCCAGCAGGGCGGGTGGTATCCACTCTGGAAACACCATATATTTT. Its protein product is CASRAGGIHSGNTIYF. The whole variable domain, remainder taken from reference TRBV11-2 and TRBJ1-3, is EAGVAQSPRYKIIEKRQSVAFWCNPISGHATLYWYQQILGQGPKLLIQFQNNGVVDDSQLPKDRFSAERLKGVDSTLKIQPAKLEDSAVYLCASRAGGIHSGNTIYFGEGSWLTVV.

The rearrangement uses TRBV27 and TRBJ1-6; 8 bases fit TRBD1. Germline V CDR1 and CDR2: MNHEY, SMNVEV (reference sequence). The trim removed 8 bases at V and 7 bases at J, leaving 1 base unmatched. The CDR3 runs 12 residues. The CDR3 protein is CASGQGNSPLHF. The DNA for the CDR3 is TGTGCCAGCGGACAGGGCAATTCACCCCTCCACTTT.

Notes on this clone: Other DNA sequences of this sample code for an identical CDR3. The chain is built from TRBV2 and TRBJ2-7; the D gene is possibly TRBD1 (7 bases). The CDR3 contains 14 residues. Looked up from germline, CDR1 is SNHLY and CDR2 is FYNNEI. Trimming removed 3 bases from V and 2 bases from J, with 11 bases in between. The CDR3 loop is CASSEQGGTYEQYF. CDR3 sequence (DNA): TGTGCCAGCAGTGAGCAGGGGGGCACCTACGAGCAGTACTTC. The full variable domain, with the rest looked up from reference TRBV2 and TRBJ2-7, is EPEVTQTPSHQVTQMGQEVILRCVPISNHLYFYWYRQILGQKVEFLVSFYNNEISEKSEIFDDQFSVERPDGSNFTLKIRSTKLEDSAMYFCASSEQGGTYEQYFGPGTRLTVT.

The CDR3, as DNA: TGTGCCACCAGTGATGGGGGGGGGCCTCGGGATGAGCAGTTCTTC. It yields the protein CATSDGGGPRDEQFF. The rearrangement joins TRBV24-1 to TRBJ2-1; a weak D match, TRBD2 (7 bases). Per germline, CDR1 KGHDR and CDR2 SFDVKD. Trimming pared 3 bases from V and 8 bases from J, leaving 16 bases between. The CDR3 extends over 15 amino acids.

The chain combines TRBV5-1 with TRBJ2-1, with D possibly matching TRBD1 (6 bases). Germline V gives CDR1 SGHRS, CDR2 YFSETQ. This CDR3 has 15 residues. The V end lost 0 bases, the J end lost 2 bases, and 9 bases lay between the germline ends. The DNA for the CDR3 is TGCGCCAGCAGCTTGGGTGCAGGGGCCTACAATGAGCAGTTCTTC. It translates to CASSLGAGAYNEQFF. Full variable domain (rest looked up from reference TRBV5-1 and TRBJ2-1): KAGVTQTPRYLIKTRGQQVTLSCSPISGHRSVSWYQQTPGQGLQFLFEYFSETQRNKGNFPGRFSGRQFSNSRSEMNVSTLELGDSALYLCASSLGAGAYNEQFFGPGTRLTVL.

The chain links TRBV19 to TRBJ2-3; TRBD2 agrees at 8 bases. This CDR3 spans 18 amino acids. The germline gives CDR1 LNHDA, CDR2 SQIVND (reference sequence). J was trimmed by 6 bases and V by 1 base; bases with no gene match: 15. DNA of the CDR3: TGTGCCAGTAGTATAGTTACGAGACTAGCGAGGTTTTGGGATACGCAGTATTTT. Translated, it gives CASSIVTRLARFWDTQYF.

This sequence joins TRBV7-3 and TRBJ2-1, with TRBD2 matching over 14 bases. Germline V gene data show CDR1 as SGHTA and CDR2 as FQGTGA. V was clipped by 5 bases and J by 7 bases; unmatched bases: 10. This CDR3 has 17 residues. CDR3 region: CASSRQPGLAGVNEQFF. In DNA form, the CDR3 reads TGTGCCAGCAGCCGCCAGCCGGGACTAGCGGGAGTGAATGAGCAGTTCTTC.

CDR3 sequence (DNA): TGCGCCAGCAGCTTGTACGGAGATAACTATGGCTACACCTTC. It translates to CASSLYGDNYGYTF. This chain uses TRBV5-1 with TRBJ1-2; D gene unclear. From germline, CDR1 is SGHRS and CDR2 YFSETQ. This CDR3 region has 14 residues. Trimming stripped 1 base from V and 1 base from J, with 8 bases between. Filled out from reference TRBV5-1 and TRBJ1-2, the complete variable domain reads KAGVTQTPRYLIKTRGQQVTLSCSPISGHRSVSWYQQTPGQGLQFLFEYFSETQRNKGNFPGRFSGRQFSNSRSEMNVSTLELGDSALYLCASSLYGDNYGYTFGSGTRLTVV.

CDR3 in DNA: TGTGCCAGCAGTCCATTCATCCTACAGGGCTACGAGCAGTACTTC. It encodes CASSPFILQGYEQYF. V and J are TRBV6-5 and TRBJ2-7; tentatively, D is TRBD1 (6 bases). The V and J ends lost 5 bases and 3 bases respectively, with 17 bases between them. This CDR3 contains 15 residues. The germline gives CDR1 MNHEY, CDR2 SVGAGI.

V and J are TRBV18 and TRBJ2-7, with 9 positions matching TRBD1. CDR3 size: 14 residues. From germline, CDR1 is KGHSH and CDR2 LQKENI. V gave up 3 bases and J gave up 5 bases; unmatched junction bases: 5. The CDR3 loop reads CASSPTGTGNEQYF. The CDR3 coding sequence is TGTGCCAGCTCACCGACCGGGACAGGGAACGAGCAGTACTTC.

The J gene is TRBJ2-7, the V gene TRBV18; no definite D call. Germline values: CDR1 KGHSH, CDR2 LQKENI. With 3 bases removed from V and 4 bases from J, the gap between germline ends came to 10 bases. The CDR3 totals 13 residues. This CDR3 reads CASSPSTVYEQYF. The CDR3 nucleotides are TGTGCCAGCTCACCTAGTACGGTTTACGAGCAGTACTTC.